This T cell receptor beta chain was retrieved from a study of blood T cell repertoires in COVID-19. Study-level information: The United States, Italy and Spain were the sources of the acute and convalescent COVID-19 samples. From T cells, B-cell-depleted T cells, or PBMCs came the material, which was cDNA or gDNA.

Per the authors' pipeline: Nucleated cell counts were estimated from reference gene primer amplification. The assay was immunoSEQ multiplex PCR, and TCRdb's table has in-frame clones only and misses some. V, J and clone size are taken as reported in that table, and D and trimming were inferred from the DNA itself. This sample has some 170,000 clones, with approximately 87% found just once. The CDR3 consists of 16 residues. The V segment lost 0 bases and the J segment 5 bases; nucleotides outside the gene matches: 9. Per germline, CDR1 ENHRY and CDR2 SYGVKD. Patients in Seattle were enrolled during active infection, then followed longitudinally.

The clonotype comes from a woman in her seventies with COVID-19, enrolled during active disease. Sequenced: peripheral blood. The gene calls are TRBV10-3 and TRBJ1-2, with 7 bases fitting TRBD1. The CDR3: CAISESTRDSKYGYTF. CDR3 in DNA: TGTGCCATCAGTGAGTCGACGCGGGACAGTAAGTATGGCTACACCTTC.